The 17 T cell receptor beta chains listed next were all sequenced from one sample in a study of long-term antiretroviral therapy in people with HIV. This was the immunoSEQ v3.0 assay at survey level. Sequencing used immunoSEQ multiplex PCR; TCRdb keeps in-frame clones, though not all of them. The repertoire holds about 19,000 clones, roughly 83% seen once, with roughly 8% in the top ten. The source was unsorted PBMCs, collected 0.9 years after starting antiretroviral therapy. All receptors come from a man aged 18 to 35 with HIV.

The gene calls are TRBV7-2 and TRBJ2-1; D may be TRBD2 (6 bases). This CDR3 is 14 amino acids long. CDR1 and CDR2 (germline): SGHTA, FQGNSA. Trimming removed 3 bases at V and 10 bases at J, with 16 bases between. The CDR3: CASSFSGEQTEQFF. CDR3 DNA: TGTGCCAGCAGCTTTTCGGGGGAACAGACCGAGCAGTTCTTC.

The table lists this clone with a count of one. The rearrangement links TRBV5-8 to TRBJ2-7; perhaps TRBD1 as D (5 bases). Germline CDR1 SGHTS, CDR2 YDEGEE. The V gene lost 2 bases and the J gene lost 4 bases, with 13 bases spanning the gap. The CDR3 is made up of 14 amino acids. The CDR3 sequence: CASSLSTGLYEQYF. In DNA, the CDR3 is TGTGCCAGCAGCTTATCCACAGGTCTTTACGAGCAGTACTTC. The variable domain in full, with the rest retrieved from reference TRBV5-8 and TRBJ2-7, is EAGVTQSPTHLIKTRGQQATLRCSPISGHTSVYWYQQALGLGLQFLLWYDEGEERNRGNFPPRFSGRQFPNYSSELNVNALELEDSALYLCASSLSTGLYEQYFGPGTRLTVT.

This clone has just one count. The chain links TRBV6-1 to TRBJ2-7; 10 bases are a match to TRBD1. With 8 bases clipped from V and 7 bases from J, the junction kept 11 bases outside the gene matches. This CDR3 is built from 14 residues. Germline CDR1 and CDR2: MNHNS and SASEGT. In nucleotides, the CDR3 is TGTGCCAGCTCGGGACAGGGGTATATCGGGGAGCAGTACTTC. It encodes CASSGQGYIGEQYF.

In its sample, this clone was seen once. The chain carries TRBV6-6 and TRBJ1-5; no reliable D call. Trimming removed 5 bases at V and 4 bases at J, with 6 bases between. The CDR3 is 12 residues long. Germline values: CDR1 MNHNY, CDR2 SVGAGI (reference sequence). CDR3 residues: CASSRHNQPQHF. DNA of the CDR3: TGTGCCAGCAGTCGACATAATCAGCCCCAGCATTTT.

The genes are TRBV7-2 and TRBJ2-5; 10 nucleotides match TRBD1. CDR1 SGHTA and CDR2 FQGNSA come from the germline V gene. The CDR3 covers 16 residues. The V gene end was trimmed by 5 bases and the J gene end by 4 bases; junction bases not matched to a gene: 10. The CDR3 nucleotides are TGTGCCAGCAGCCTCGCCGGGACAGGGGTTCGAGAGACCCAGTACTTC. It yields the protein CASSLAGTGVRETQYF.

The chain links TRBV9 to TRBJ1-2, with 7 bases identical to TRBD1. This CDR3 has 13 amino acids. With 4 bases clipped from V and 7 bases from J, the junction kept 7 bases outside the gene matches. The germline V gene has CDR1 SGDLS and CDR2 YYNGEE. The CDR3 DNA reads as TGTGCCAGCAGCCAGGGACAGTTGTTTGGCTACACCTTC. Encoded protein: CASSQGQLFGYTF.

CDR3 loop: CASSYRGGETQYF. In DNA form, the CDR3 reads TGTGCCAGCAGCTACAGGGGGGGAGAGACCCAGTACTTC. The gene calls are TRBV7-2 and TRBJ2-5; tentative D call: TRBD1 (8 bases). The V end lost 4 bases, the J end lost 4 bases, and 10 bases lay between the germline ends. From germline, CDR1 is SGHTA and CDR2 FQGNSA. This CDR3 region has 13 residues.

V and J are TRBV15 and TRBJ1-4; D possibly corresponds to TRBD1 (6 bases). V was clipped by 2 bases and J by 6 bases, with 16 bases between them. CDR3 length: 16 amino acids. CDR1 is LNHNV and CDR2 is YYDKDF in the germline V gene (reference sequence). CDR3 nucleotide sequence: TGTGCCACCAGCAGACCACAGGGAAAAGGGGATGAAAAACTGTTTTTT. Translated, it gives CATSRPQGKGDEKLFF.

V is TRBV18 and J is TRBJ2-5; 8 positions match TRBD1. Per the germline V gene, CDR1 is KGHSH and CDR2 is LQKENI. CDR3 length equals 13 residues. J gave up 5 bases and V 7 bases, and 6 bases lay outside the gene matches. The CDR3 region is CASCRDRSETQYF. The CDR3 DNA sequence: TGTGCCAGCTGTCGGGACAGGTCCGAGACCCAGTACTTC.

This CDR3 is CASSSTGTSPEQYF. The CDR3 DNA reads as TGTGCCAGCAGCTCAACCGGGACTAGTCCCGAGCAGTACTTC. The chain links TRBV7-2 to TRBJ2-7; 8 bases are a match to TRBD2. Trimming removed 4 bases from V and 6 bases from J; junction bases left unmatched: 8. CDR3 length: 14 residues. Germline CDR1 and CDR2: SGHTA and FQGNSA.

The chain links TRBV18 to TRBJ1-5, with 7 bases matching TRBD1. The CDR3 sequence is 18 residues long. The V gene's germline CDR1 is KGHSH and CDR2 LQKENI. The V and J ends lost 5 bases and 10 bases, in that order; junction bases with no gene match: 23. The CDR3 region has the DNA TGTGCCAGCTCAACGGGACAGAGAGCCCCTATAGCAATCAGCCCCCAGCATTTT. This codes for CASSTGQRAPIAISPQHF. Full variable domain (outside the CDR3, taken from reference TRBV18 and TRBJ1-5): NAGVMQNPRHLVRRRGQEARLRCSPMKGHSHVYWYRQLPEEGLKFMVYLQKENIIDESGMPKERFSAEFPKEGPSILRIQQVVRGDSAAYFCASSTGQRAPIAISPQHFGDGTRLSIL.

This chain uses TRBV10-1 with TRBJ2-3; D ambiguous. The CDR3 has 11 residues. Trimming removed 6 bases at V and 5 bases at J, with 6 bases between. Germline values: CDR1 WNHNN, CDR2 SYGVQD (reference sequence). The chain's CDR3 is CASSLGDTQYF. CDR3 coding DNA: TGCGCCAGCAGCTTAGGAGATACGCAGTATTTT.

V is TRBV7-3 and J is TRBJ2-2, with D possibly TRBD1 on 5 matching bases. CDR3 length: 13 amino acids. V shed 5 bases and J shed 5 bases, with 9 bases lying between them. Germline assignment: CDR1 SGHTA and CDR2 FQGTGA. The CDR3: CASSPGRTGELFF. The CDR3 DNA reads TGTGCCAGCAGCCCAGGGCGGACCGGGGAGCTGTTTTTT.

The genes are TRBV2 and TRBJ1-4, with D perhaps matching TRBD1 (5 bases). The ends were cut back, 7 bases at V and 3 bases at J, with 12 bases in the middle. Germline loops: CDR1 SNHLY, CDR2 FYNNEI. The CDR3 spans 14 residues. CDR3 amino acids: CASNRDFPNEKLFF. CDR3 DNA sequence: TGTGCCAGCAATAGGGACTTCCCTAATGAAAAACTGTTTTTT.

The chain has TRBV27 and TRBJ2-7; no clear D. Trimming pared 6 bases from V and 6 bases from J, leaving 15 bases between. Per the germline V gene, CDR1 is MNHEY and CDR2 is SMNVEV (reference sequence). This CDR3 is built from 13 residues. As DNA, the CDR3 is TGTGCCAGCAGCCTAAGGGCGATTTCCGAGCAGTACTTC. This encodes CASSLRAISEQYF.

The CDR3 sequence: CASRTDRDYGYTF. CDR3 sequence (DNA): TGCGCCAGCCGAACTGACAGGGACTATGGCTACACCTTC. V is TRBV5-1 and J is TRBJ1-2; 7 nucleotides align to TRBD1. This CDR3 comprises 13 residues. Trimming at V came to 7 bases and at J to 3 bases, leaving 6 bases not matched to a gene. Germline V gives CDR1 SGHRS, CDR2 YFSETQ. Using reference TRBV5-1 and TRBJ1-2 for the parts outside the CDR3, the full variable domain is KAGVTQTPRYLIKTRGQQVTLSCSPISGHRSVSWYQQTPGQGLQFLFEYFSETQRNKGNFPGRFSGRQFSNSRSEMNVSTLELGDSALYLCASRTDRDYGYTFGSGTRLTVV.

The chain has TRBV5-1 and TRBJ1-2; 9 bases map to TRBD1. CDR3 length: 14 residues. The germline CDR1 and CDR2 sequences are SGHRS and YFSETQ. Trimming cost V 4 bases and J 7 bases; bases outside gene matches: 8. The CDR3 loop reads CASSEQGAPSGYTF. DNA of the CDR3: TGCGCCAGCAGCGAACAGGGGGCGCCCAGTGGCTACACCTTC.